The present T cell receptor beta chain was sequenced within a study of T-cell reconstitution after alpha-beta-depleted transplantation in children. Unique molecular identifiers tagged the TCRbeta library. MiXCR was run by TCRdb on the PCR reads, yielding one entry per CDR3 protein. The sample lists 330,000 or so distinct CDR3 sequences; over 7.5% were seen once. Comments on this clonotype: Its target is unknown.

Notes on the study in general: Approximately two months post-transplant, alpha-beta T cells reportedly originated from several hundred expanded graft clones. The high TCRbeta diversity at day 60 in some patients came from surviving recipient T cells and thymic progenitors. T-cell counts and diversity were attributed mostly to newly produced T cells one year after transplant.

The CDR3 is 15 amino acids. Germline V gene data show CDR1 as SGHVT and CDR2 as SQSDAQ. Trimming cost V 1 base and J 3 bases; bases outside gene matches: 5. The clonotype was recovered from a female patient between 2 and 15 years old who had a stem cell transplant for Fanconi anemia, so the T cells may come from the graft donor. The chain employs TRBV7-4 and TRBJ2-7; 8 nucleotides agree with TRBD1. The sample here was peripheral blood, taken 360 days after TCRalphabeta/CD19-depleted stem cell transplant. The chain's CDR3 is CASSLVAGGGYEQYF. The CDR3 DNA follows: TGTGCCAGCAGCTTAGTGGCAGGGGGCGGCTACGAGCAGTACTTC.